This T cell receptor (beta chain) was captured in a study of cytomegalovirus exposure and HLA in healthy donors. The PCR was carried out with 60 Vbeta primers and 13 Jbeta primers. Repertoires were generated with immunoSEQ multiplex PCR, while TCRdb's copy carries only in-frame clones and drops some. The sample shows around 120,000 clones, approximately 70% of them seen only once. Concerning this clone itself: Its cognate antigen is unknown.

General study findings and limits: CMV antigen specificity was confirmed in vitro for a few CMV-associated chains. A missense DCLRE1C variant was associated with V- and J-gene trimming of TCR beta chains in a later analysis, and an independent cohort replicated the association.

The receptor comes from a woman aged 40 to 55 in good health and CMV-seropositive. What was sequenced was PBMCs.

CDR3 sequence: CASSQGWEQYF. The CDR3 nucleotides read TGTGCCAGCAGCCAAGGCTGGGAGCAGTACTTC. V and J are TRBV4-2 and TRBJ2-5; possibly TRBD2 for D (5 bases). V was trimmed by 1 base and J by 11 bases, leaving 8 bases between them. Germline-derived CDR1 and CDR2 are LGHNA and YNFKEQ. CDR3 size: 11 residues.